Each of the 18 T cell receptor beta chains below was sequenced from the same sample in a study of blood T cell repertoires in COVID-19. The protocol was immunoSEQ multiplex PCR, while the TCRdb copy is restricted to in-frame clones and leaves out a portion. The table shows a few hundred thousand clones, with around 83% occurring only once. Sequences were obtained from peripheral blood. The receptors originated from a woman between 40 and 55 years old who had recovered from COVID-19.

This chain joins TRBV18 and TRBJ2-2, with 9 bases that match TRBD2. The CDR3 totals 15 residues. The V gene end was trimmed by 5 bases and the J gene end by 3 bases; junction bases not matched to a gene: 4. Germline V gene data show CDR1 as KGHSH and CDR2 as LQKENI. The DNA for the CDR3 is TGTGCCAGCTCATCGAGGACTAGCGACACCGGGGAGCTGTTTTTT. It specifies CASSSRTSDTGELFF.

This chain uses TRBV5-1 with TRBJ1-4, with D perhaps matching TRBD1 (5 bases). The CDR3 loop spans 16 amino acids. Germline assignment: CDR1 SGHRS and CDR2 YFSETQ. Trimming removed 0 bases from V and 8 bases from J, with 17 bases in between. The CDR3 loop reads CASSLARQGGGEKLFF. The CDR3 nucleotides are TGCGCCAGCAGCTTGGCTCGCCAGGGCGGGGGAGAAAAACTGTTTTTT.

V and J are TRBV3-1 (or the pseudogene TRBV3-2) and TRBJ2-5; the D gene is possibly TRBD2 (5 bases). The V end lost 0 bases, the J end lost 5 bases, and 13 bases lay between the germline ends. The CDR3 is made up of 15 amino acids. Germline values: CDR1 LGHDT, CDR2 YNNKEL (reference sequence). Here the CDR3 reads CASSQDLSEEETQYF. The CDR3 nucleotides are TGTGCCAGCAGCCAAGATCTCTCGGAGGAGGAGACCCAGTACTTC.

V and J are TRBV24-1 and TRBJ1-4; D is possibly TRBD1 (5 bases). V lost 7 bases to trimming and J lost 5 bases, with 31 bases between them. The CDR3 runs 20 residues. Germline V gene data show CDR1 as KGHDR and CDR2 as SFDVKD. For the CDR3, the DNA is TGTGCCACCAGGGAAAGGACGGATTGTTTAGGGGTAATATGGAATGAAAAACTGTTTTTT. This translates into CATRERTDCLGVIWNEKLFF.

The V gene is TRBV18, the J gene TRBJ2-1; D possibly corresponds to TRBD2 (6 bases). The CDR3 is 15 amino acids. Trimming took 0 bases from V and 6 from J, leaving 12 bases between them. Germline CDR1 and CDR2: KGHSH and LQKENI. Here the CDR3 reads CASSPPSLGGNEQFF. Here the CDR3 DNA reads TGTGCCAGCTCACCACCGTCCCTGGGGGGCAATGAGCAGTTCTTC. The variable domain in full, completed from reference TRBV18 and TRBJ2-1, reads NAGVMQNPRHLVRRRGQEARLRCSPMKGHSHVYWYRQLPEEGLKFMVYLQKENIIDESGMPKERFSAEFPKEGPSILRIQQVVRGDSAAYFCASSPPSLGGNEQFFGPGTRLTVL.

This chain joins TRBV19 and TRBJ2-5; 10 bases match TRBD2. The length of the CDR3 is 16 residues. Germline-derived CDR1 and CDR2 are LNHDA and SQIVND (reference sequence). J gave up 4 bases and V 5 bases, and 10 bases lay outside the gene matches. The CDR3 DNA reads as TGTGCCAGTAGTTCACTAGCGGGGCCAGGGGGAGAGACCCAGTACTTC. It is translated as CASSSLAGPGGETQYF. Full variable domain (rest looked up from reference TRBV19 and TRBJ2-5): DGGITQSPKYLFRKEGQNVTLSCEQNLNHDAMYWYRQDPGQGLRLIYYSQIVNDFQKGDIAEGYSVSREKKESFPLTVTSAQKNPTAFYLCASSSLAGPGGETQYFGPGTRLLVL.

The chain uses TRBV28 and TRBJ1-5; D possibly corresponds to TRBD1 (5 bases). The CDR3 contains 14 residues. The germline V and J ends were trimmed by 3 bases and 5 bases, with 11 bases remaining between them. Germline CDR1 and CDR2: MDHEN and SYDVKM. CDR3: CASSFLGGHQPQHF. CDR3 DNA sequence: TGTGCCAGCAGTTTTTTGGGGGGTCATCAGCCCCAGCATTTT.

The chain employs TRBV9 and TRBJ2-1; tentative D call: TRBD2 (5 bases). V dropped 0 bases and J dropped 1 base, with 11 bases sitting between them. CDR3 length: 16 residues. Germline values: CDR1 SGDLS, CDR2 YYNGEE. The CDR3 DNA is TGTGCCAGCAGCGTAGAACAACGGGGTTCCTACAATGAGCAGTTCTTC. It is translated as CASSVEQRGSYNEQFF.

The J gene is TRBJ1-3, the V gene TRBV7-9; no definite D call. Trimming cost V 5 bases and J 2 bases, with 10 bases left between them. Germline loops: CDR1 SEHNR, CDR2 FQNEAQ (reference sequence). This CDR3 contains 14 residues. The CDR3 spells CASSHSRPGNTIYF. CDR3 sequence (DNA): TGTGCCAGCAGCCACAGTAGGCCTGGAAACACCATATATTTT.

The rearrangement uses TRBV11-3 and TRBJ2-7, with 7 bases fitting TRBD1. There are 14 residues in the CDR3. J lost 7 bases, V lost 0 bases, and 6 bases had no gene match. The germline CDR1 and CDR2 sequences are SGHNT and YENEEA. CDR3 DNA sequence: TGTGCCAGCAGCTTAGAGGCCAGGGGGTTTGAGCAGTACTTC. Amino acid sequence: CASSLEARGFEQYF. Full variable domain (outside the CDR3, taken from reference TRBV11-3 and TRBJ2-7): EAGVVQSPRYKIIEKKQPVAFWCNPISGHNTLYWYLQNLGQGPELLIRYENEEAVDDSQLPKDRFSAERLKGVDSTLKIQPAELGDSAVYLCASSLEARGFEQYFGPGTRLTVT.

The J gene is TRBJ2-1, the V gene TRBV11-2; D is undetermined. The CDR3 consists of 14 residues. Germline CDR1 SGHAT, CDR2 FQNNGV. The V end was cut by 0 bases, the J end by 9 bases, with 12 bases between. CDR3 bases: TGTGCCAGCAGCTTAGATACGGTGTTTAGTGAGCAGTTCTTC. It encodes CASSLDTVFSEQFF.

The J gene is TRBJ2-2, the V gene TRBV5-1; TRBD1 is a possible D gene (6 bases). The V end lost 0 bases, the J end lost 7 bases, and 13 bases lay between the germline ends. The CDR3 totals 15 residues. The V gene's germline CDR1 is SGHRS and CDR2 YFSETQ. CDR3 DNA sequence: TGCGCCAGCAGCTTGGGACAGGTGTTTGTCGGGGAGCTGTTTTTT. Encoded protein: CASSLGQVFVGELFF.

CDR3 nucleotides: TGTGCCAGCAGTCAGGAAAACACTGAAGCTTTCTTT. This gives the protein CASSQENTEAFF. The chain couples TRBV13 to TRBJ1-1, with D unclear. The ends were cut back, 6 bases at V and 2 bases at J, with 7 bases in the middle. The CDR3 totals 12 residues. The V gene's germline CDR1 is PRHDT and CDR2 FYEKMQ (reference sequence).

The chain employs TRBV7-2 and TRBJ2-5, with TRBD1 matching 9 bases. The length of the CDR3 is 14 residues. The germline V gene has CDR1 SGHTA and CDR2 FQGNSA. With 5 bases clipped from V and 5 bases from J, the junction kept 6 bases outside the gene matches. The CDR3 sequence: CASSLSGTGETQYF. For the CDR3, the DNA is TGTGCCAGCAGCCTCTCCGGGACAGGGGAGACCCAGTACTTC.

This clone was detected only once. This chain joins TRBV3-1 (or the pseudogene TRBV3-2) and TRBJ2-7; 9 nucleotides agree with TRBD2. J gave up 7 bases and V 0 bases, and 7 bases lay outside the gene matches. The germline V gene has CDR1 LGHDT and CDR2 YNNKEL (reference sequence). CDR3 length: 15 amino acids. CDR3 in amino acids: CASSQDALAGREQYF. The CDR3 DNA sequence: TGTGCCAGCAGCCAAGATGCGCTAGCGGGGCGAGAGCAGTACTTC.

The chain combines TRBV24-1 with TRBJ2-1; D not certain. V dropped 0 bases and J dropped 6 bases, with 8 bases sitting between them. CDR3 length: 14 amino acids. Germline CDR1 is KGHDR and CDR2 is SFDVKD. The chain's CDR3 is CATSDLTTGNEQFF. Here the CDR3 DNA reads TGTGCCACCAGTGATTTGACAACGGGCAATGAGCAGTTCTTC.

V gene TRBV7-9 combines with J gene TRBJ2-5; 8 nucleotides agree with TRBD2. This CDR3 has 15 residues. Per the germline V gene, CDR1 is SEHNR and CDR2 is FQNEAQ (reference sequence). The V and J ends lost 3 bases and 5 bases, in that order; junction bases with no gene match: 8. The CDR3 loop reads CASSLAGGGSETQYF. DNA for the CDR3: TGTGCCAGCAGCTTGGCAGGCGGGGGGTCGGAGACCCAGTACTTC. The entire variable domain, with the rest obtained from reference TRBV7-9 and TRBJ2-5, is as follows: DTGVSQNPRHKITKRGQNVTFRCDPISEHNRLYWYRQTLGQGPEFLTYFQNEAQLEKSRLLSDRFSAERPKGSFSTLEIQRTEQGDSAMYLCASSLAGGGSETQYFGPGTRLLVL.

The count of this clone is one. The chain's CDR3 is CSVETSSHQSGGYTF. Here the CDR3 DNA reads TGCAGCGTTGAAACCAGCAGCCACCAAAGCGGAGGCTACACCTTC. The chain links TRBV29-1 to TRBJ1-2; D gene uncertain. The V gene's germline CDR1 is SQVTM and CDR2 ANQGSEA. V was trimmed by 2 bases and J by 8 bases, leaving 21 bases between them. This CDR3 is 15 amino acids long.